This T cell receptor beta chain was documented in a study of spatial heterogeneity in lung cancer. Overall study: In tumor regions, TCR transcript counts tracked strongly with a T cell module score from matched bulk RNA-seq. Study-wide results and caveats: Intratumoral expanded alpha and beta TCR counts were found to track tumor mutation counts.

Time point of the sample: sample taken at primary tumor resection. One entry per CDR3 protein results from TCRdb running MiXCR on the 5' RACE reads. The table lists around 95,000 distinct CDR3 sequences, around 4.3% of them singletons, with 21% in the top ten. This clonotype was detected ten times or more. The antigen remains unidentified. This specimen consisted of lung tumor tissue, obtained at surgery. The sequence was collected from a male donor with early-stage non-small cell lung cancer.

The CDR3 DNA is TGCAGTGCTAGAGATACGGAAAGCGGGGCGGGGAACGAGCAGTACTTC. Its protein is CSARDTESGAGNEQYF. This chain links TRBV20-1 with TRBJ2-7, with TRBD2 identical over 7 bases. The CDR3 is 16 amino acids. Germline trimming cut 0 bases from V and 5 bases from J; bases unmatched to any gene: 13. The V gene's germline CDR1 is DFQATT and CDR2 SNEGSKA (reference sequence).